What follows are 30 T cell receptor beta chains derived from one specimen sequenced in a study of vaccination and CD4 T cells after COVID-19. No antigens are known for them. The study sequenced cultured CD4+ T cell DNA using the Oncomine TCR Beta short-read assay. TCRdb re-derived calls from the PCR reads in MiXCR, one entry per CDR3 protein. The repertoire holds about 3,900 distinct CDR3 sequences, with approximately 21% as singletons. Treatment given: roughly 11-day PBMC culture with coronavirus spike peptide pools or control peptides (ViraFEST assay). Sequencing was performed on CD4+ T cells from blood, cultured in vitro. These receptors were obtained from a human donor who had recovered from COVID-19.

The chain is built from TRBV30 and TRBJ1-6; possible D gene TRBD1, 5 bases. The CDR3 is 16 amino acids. V was cut by 2 bases and J by 10 bases, with 21 bases left in between. In germline, CDR1 is GTSNPN, CDR2 SVGIG (reference sequence). The CDR3 nucleotides read TGTGCCTGGAGTCCATTTTCGAGGGACCCCACGTCACCCCTCCACTTT. It translates to CAWSPFSRDPTSPLHF.

The chain is built from TRBV2 and TRBJ1-5; D perhaps matches TRBD1 (5 bases). Trimming took off 5 bases at V and 3 bases at J, with 11 bases between the two ends. Germline V CDR1 and CDR2: SNHLY, FYNNEI. The CDR3 is made up of 14 amino acids. The CDR3 nucleotides are TGTGCCAGCAGTTATCAGGGCCCCAATCAGCCCCAGCATTTT. This translates into CASSYQGPNQPQHF. Full variable domain (outside the CDR3, taken from reference TRBV2 and TRBJ1-5): EPEVTQTPSHQVTQMGQEVILRCVPISNHLYFYWYRQILGQKVEFLVSFYNNEISEKSEIFDDQFSVERPDGSNFTLKIRSTKLEDSAMYFCASSYQGPNQPQHFGDGTRLSIL.

CDR3 residues: CSAAPLLQQGVNEKLFF. In DNA form, the CDR3 reads TGCAGTGCCGCGCCTCTTCTGCAACAGGGGGTTAATGAAAAACTGTTTTTT. This sequence joins TRBV20-1 and TRBJ1-4, with TRBD1 identical over 8 bases. The CDR3 consists of 17 residues. Trimming removed 6 bases from V and 4 bases from J; junction bases left unmatched: 16. In germline, CDR1 is DFQATT, CDR2 SNEGSKA (reference sequence).

This clonotype rates as medium-sized. The genes are TRBV6-1 and TRBJ1-2; D call uncertain. Trimming cost V 10 bases and J 3 bases, with 9 bases left between them. Germline V lookup: CDR1 MNHNS, CDR2 SASEGT. CDR3 length: 11 amino acids. CDR3 bases: TGTGCCACCAAGGAGGACTATGGCTACACCTTC. This translates into CATKEDYGYTF.

The sample holds a few counts of this clonotype. The chain couples TRBV14 to TRBJ1-6, with D perhaps matching TRBD1 (5 bases). This CDR3 region has 18 residues. Germline V lookup: CDR1 SGHDN, CDR2 FVKESK. V was pared by 4 bases and J by 10 bases, with 26 bases between. The CDR3 sequence is CASSLLWGPEAIRSPLHF. As DNA, the CDR3 is TGTGCCAGCAGCCTATTATGGGGCCCGGAGGCTATTCGGTCACCCCTCCACTTT.

This clonotype was detected only a few times. V usage is TRBV27 and J usage is TRBJ1-4; no definite D call. The germline CDR1 and CDR2 sequences are MNHEY and SMNVEV (reference sequence). The CDR3 is made up of 14 amino acids. V was pared by 0 bases and J by 8 bases, with 10 bases between. CDR3 sequence reads: CASSLSFGLEKLFF. Here the CDR3 DNA reads TGTGCCAGCAGTTTATCGTTCGGGCTGGAAAAACTGTTTTTT.

This clonotype was recorded a few times. The chain carries TRBV6-5 and TRBJ1-3; D is ambiguous. The CDR3 totals 16 residues. Trimming shortened V by 4 bases and J by 0 bases, and 13 bases separated the two germline ends. Germline V gene lookup returns CDR1 MNHEY and CDR2 SVGAGI. CDR3 protein: CASSFERPSSGNTIYF. The CDR3, as DNA: TGTGCCAGCAGTTTCGAACGGCCAAGCTCTGGAAACACCATATATTTT.

This chain links TRBV30 with TRBJ1-2; 12 bases fit TRBD1. Unmatched junction bases numbered 8, after V lost 5 bases and J lost 7 bases. The CDR3 consists of 14 residues. CDR1 is GTSNPN and CDR2 is SVGIG in the germline V gene (reference sequence). The CDR3 spells CAWAPGQGASGYTF. The CDR3 DNA sequence: TGTGCCTGGGCCCCGGGACAGGGGGCGTCTGGCTACACCTTC.

In nucleotides, the CDR3 is TGTGCCAGCCGCCGGACAGATAACTCCTACGAGCAGTACTTC. It is translated as CASRRTDNSYEQYF. The chain couples TRBV2 to TRBJ2-7; D may be TRBD1 (6 bases). CDR1 is SNHLY, CDR2 FYNNEI, per germline. This CDR3 spans 14 amino acids. V lost 8 bases, J lost 0 bases, and 14 bases lay in between.

The chain is built from TRBV11-2 and TRBJ2-3, with 11 bases matching TRBD2. This CDR3 has 15 residues. J gave up 6 bases and V 5 bases, and 7 bases lay outside the gene matches. Germline-derived CDR1 and CDR2 are SGHAT and FQNNGV. The CDR3 DNA follows: TGTGCCAGCAGCGCTCTAGCGGGGGGAAGGGATACGCAGTATTTT. It encodes CASSALAGGRDTQYF.

This clonotype was detected only a few times. The J gene is TRBJ1-1, the V gene TRBV19; D gene uncertain. Germline V gene data show CDR1 as LNHDA and CDR2 as SQIVND (reference sequence). This CDR3 is built from 15 residues. The V end was cut by 1 base, the J end by 1 base, with 10 bases between. CDR3 DNA: TGTGCCAGTAGTATAGGCGGAAAACCGAACACTGAAGCTTTCTTT. It encodes CASSIGGKPNTEAFF.

This clonotype came up a few times. V usage is TRBV7-2 and J usage is TRBJ1-1, with D possibly TRBD1 on 5 matching bases. The CDR3 consists of 15 residues. Per the germline V gene, CDR1 is SGHTA and CDR2 is FQGNSA. Trimming pared 1 base from V and 0 bases from J, leaving 9 bases between. For the CDR3, the DNA is TGTGCCAGCAGCTTAGGAGGGGTAATGAACACTGAAGCTTTCTTT. Protein product: CASSLGGVMNTEAFF.

This chain uses TRBV12-3 or TRBV12-4 with TRBJ2-7; TRBD1 aligns across 7 bases. The CDR3 runs to 16 residues. The V gene end was trimmed by 4 bases and the J gene end by 2 bases; junction bases not matched to a gene: 11. CDR3 sequence (DNA): TGTGCCAGCAGTTATGCACCGGGACAGAGGACCTACGAGCAGTACTTC. Translating gives CASSYAPGQRTYEQYF.

The chain employs TRBV5-5 and TRBJ1-1; tentative D call: TRBD1 (5 bases). V dropped 0 bases and J dropped 7 bases, with 19 bases sitting between them. This CDR3 is built from 16 residues. Germline V gene sequence: CDR1 SGHKS, CDR2 YYEKEE (reference sequence). As DNA, the CDR3 is TGTGCCAGCAGCTTGGGGGCTAGGCAGGGCGGAAATGAAGCTTTCTTT. This gives the protein CASSLGARQGGNEAFF.

Here the CDR3 DNA reads TGCAGTGCGCCAAAAGGAGGGCCGCAAGAGACCCAGTACTTC. Translating it yields CSAPKGGPQETQYF. V and J are TRBV20-1 and TRBJ2-5; D possibly corresponds to TRBD2 (6 bases). Trimming left V 6 bases short and J 2 bases short, with 16 bases between. Germline CDR1 is DFQATT and CDR2 is SNEGSKA (reference sequence). The CDR3 is 14 residues long.

In this sample, this clonotype is large. The chain links TRBV6-1 to TRBJ1-2, with 7 bases matching TRBD1. The CDR3 sequence is 14 residues long. Germline V lookup: CDR1 MNHNS, CDR2 SASEGT. The ends lost 7 bases at V and 4 bases at J; junction bases unmatched: 9. DNA of the CDR3: TGTGCCAGCACTCGGACAGGAGAGGCCTATGGCTACACCTTC. Its protein product is CASTRTGEAYGYTF.

The table lists this clonotype with a few counts. V gene TRBV2 combines with J gene TRBJ1-5; possibly TRBD1 for D (6 bases). The CDR3 runs 16 residues. Deletions cut 6 bases from V and 1 base from J, with 16 bases between. The germline V gene encodes CDR1 SNHLY and CDR2 FYNNEI. The CDR3 DNA sequence: TGTGCCAGCAGACACAGGGAAGGCCTGAGCAATCAGCCCCAGCATTTT. Translation: CASRHREGLSNQPQHF.

This clonotype is medium-sized. The chain is built from TRBV11-3 and TRBJ2-1; D is unresolved. Germline V CDR1 and CDR2: SGHNT, YENEEA. The V end lost 3 bases, the J end lost 7 bases, and 10 bases lay between the germline ends. The CDR3 length is 13 residues. The CDR3 reads CASSLNLRNEQFF. CDR3 DNA: TGTGCCAGCAGCTTGAACTTGAGGAATGAGCAGTTCTTC.

This clonotype is medium-sized in the sample. This rearrangement joins TRBV19 to TRBJ2-2; tentative D call: TRBD2 (7 bases). The ends were cut back, 8 bases at V and 4 bases at J, with 17 bases in the middle. Germline V gene lookup returns CDR1 LNHDA and CDR2 SQIVND (reference sequence). The CDR3 runs 15 residues. CDR3: CASHRGGSGTGELFF. The CDR3 nucleotides read TGTGCCAGTCATAGGGGGGGCTCAGGCACCGGGGAGCTGTTTTTT.

This clonotype was detected only a few times. The chain employs TRBV27 and TRBJ1-6, with no clear D. Germline CDR1 is MNHEY and CDR2 is SMNVEV (reference sequence). V dropped 5 bases and J dropped 9 bases, with 14 bases sitting between them. The CDR3 is made up of 14 amino acids. The CDR3 sequence: CASSPRRGGSPLHF. The CDR3 nucleotides are TGTGCCAGCAGTCCCCGGCGGGGAGGTTCACCCCTCCACTTT.

This clonotype was counted only a few times. This sequence joins TRBV20-1 and TRBJ2-7; D tentatively reads TRBD1 or TRBD2 (5 bases each). The CDR3 loop spans 12 amino acids. V was cut by 4 bases and J by 5 bases, with 12 bases left in between. Germline V gene data show CDR1 as DFQATT and CDR2 as SNEGSKA (reference sequence). The CDR3 DNA reads as TGCAGTGCTAAGAAGGGGACCAACGAGCAGTACTTC. Encoded protein: CSAKKGTNEQYF.

Notes on this clonotype: Relative to the germline gene, one junction end is altered; a read error may explain this. Here the CDR3 DNA reads TGCAGTGTTAGAGGGGTGGCAAACTATGGCTACACCTTC. Translation gives CSVRGVANYGYTF. This chain links TRBV20-1 with TRBJ1-2, with D maybe TRBD1 (5 bases). Germline V lookup: CDR1 DFQATT, CDR2 SNEGSKA (reference sequence). The CDR3 is 13 amino acids.

This sequence joins TRBV5-1 and TRBJ2-2; D is ambiguous. This CDR3 has 12 residues. The ends were cut back, 4 bases at V and 3 bases at J, with 4 bases in the middle. From germline, CDR1 is SGHRS and CDR2 YFSETQ. The CDR3 is CASSPDTGELFF. In nucleotides, the CDR3 is TGCGCCAGCAGCCCGGACACCGGGGAGCTGTTTTTT.

The chain joins TRBV20-1 to TRBJ2-6; maybe TRBD2 (7 bases). CDR1 is DFQATT, CDR2 SNEGSKA, per germline (reference sequence). This CDR3 region has 17 residues. The V end lost 0 bases, the J end lost 0 bases, and 12 bases lay between the germline ends. The chain's CDR3 is CSARDRGGHSGANVLTF. CDR3 nucleotides: TGCAGTGCTAGAGATAGGGGGGGGCACTCTGGGGCCAACGTCCTGACTTTC.

The chain combines TRBV6-5 with TRBJ1-3, with 10 bases that match TRBD1. Per the germline V gene, CDR1 is MNHEY and CDR2 is SVGAGI. This CDR3 contains 16 residues. With 4 bases clipped from V and 1 base from J, the junction kept 4 bases outside the gene matches. The CDR3 nucleotides are TGTGCCAGCAGTTCGGACAGGGGGAGGTCTGGAAACACCATATATTTT. This sequence encodes CASSSDRGRSGNTIYF.

The table lists this clonotype with a few counts. The chain recombines TRBV12-3 or TRBV12-4 with TRBJ2-7, with a weak D call TRBD1 (6 bases). V shed 6 bases and J shed 6 bases, with 21 bases lying between them. The CDR3 consists of 15 residues. CDR3 sequence (DNA): TGTGCCAGCAGACAAACAGGGAAAGGATATCGCGAGCAGTACTTC. This encodes CASRQTGKGYREQYF.

This clonotype was counted a few times. The gene calls are TRBV19 and TRBJ2-1; D tentatively fits TRBD1 or TRBD2 (5 bases each). V was clipped by 7 bases and J by 9 bases, with 22 bases between them. The CDR3 is 15 amino acids. The V gene's germline CDR1 is LNHDA and CDR2 SQIVND (reference sequence). The CDR3 region has the DNA TGTGCCAGTACCCCGCCGGGGATGAGTCAGGGTGAGCAGTTCTTC. Amino acid sequence: CASTPPGMSQGEQFF.

This sequence joins TRBV6-2 or TRBV6-3 and TRBJ2-1; possible D gene TRBD2, 5 bases. V shed 4 bases and J shed 9 bases, with 22 bases lying between them. Germline CDR1 reads MNHEY; CDR2 reads SVGEGT. The CDR3 consists of 16 residues. CDR3 residues: CASSWPGFGERSEQFF. The CDR3 nucleotides read TGTGCCAGCAGTTGGCCGGGGTTTGGGGAACGGAGTGAGCAGTTCTTC.

The gene calls are TRBV30 and TRBJ1-1; D perhaps matches TRBD1 (5 bases). Per germline, CDR1 GTSNPN and CDR2 SVGIG (reference sequence). The CDR3 is 13 amino acids. The germline V and J ends were trimmed by 8 bases and 1 base, with 14 bases remaining between them. The CDR3 DNA reads as TGTGCCGCTCTCAGGGCCACGAACACTGAAGCTTTCTTT. It encodes CAALRATNTEAFF.

The chain uses TRBV3-1 and TRBJ1-2; no reliable D call. This CDR3 has 13 amino acids. CDR1 is LGHDT and CDR2 is YNNKEL in the germline V gene (reference sequence). Trimming took 0 bases from V and 6 from J, leaving 8 bases between them. Here the CDR3 reads CASSQDLVDGYTF. In DNA, the CDR3 is TGTGCCAGCAGCCAAGATCTTGTGGATGGCTACACCTTC.